This T cell receptor beta chain came from a study of CD8+ T cells in alopecia areata. The wider study: Tofacitinib was given for 6 to 18 months, then stopped for 6 months. Findings of the study overall: Alopecia totalis/universalis scalp especially showed more expanded CD8+ clones than normal scalp. Unlike in mice, where it was clearer, TCR sharing across patients was less clear, possibly HLA-related.

Germline CDR1 and CDR2: SEHNR and FQNEAQ (reference sequence). V was trimmed by 5 bases and J by 7 bases, leaving 20 bases between them. The CDR3 is made up of 16 amino acids. The authors extracted RNA and reverse transcribed it into cDNA as the sequencing template. Profiling relied on immunoSEQ multiplex PCR, and the TCRdb table lists in-frame clones only, not all of them. The repertoire consists of about 130,000 clones, with under 60% occurring once and the leading ten covering roughly 6.7%. Peripheral blood, together with lesional scalp punch biopsies, was collected from alopecia areata patients. On this clone: Its cognate antigen is unknown.

This clonotype originated in a human donor with alopecia areata. Source: CD4+ T cells sorted from blood, taken at week 0. This chain joins TRBV7-9 and TRBJ2-2, with a weak D call TRBD2 (6 bases). The CDR3 region is CASSPLRDGGYGELFF. In DNA form, the CDR3 reads TGTGCCAGCAGCCCTCTCCGGGACGGGGGTTACGGGGAGCTGTTTTTT.